The clone carrying this T cell receptor (beta chain) has ten or more counts. Its antigen is unidentified. V was clipped by 1 base and J by 3 bases, with 10 bases between them. The CDR3 is 14 amino acids. The V gene's germline CDR1 is SGHVS and CDR2 FNYEAQ. MiXCR, applied by TCRdb to the reads, yields one record per CDR3 protein. The table has 350,000 to 550,000 distinct CDR3 sequences, 31% seen once. These data originate in a study of T cell repertoires in cytomegalovirus infection. For the study at large: A matching HLA type, together with CMV infection, was signaled by public TCR beta signatures.

General observations from the study: There were HLA-C-restricted CMV-specific TCR beta clonotypes dominating the ex vivo response. Accumulated public TCR beta family frequency recognized individuals carrying CMV together with the relevant HLA.

Sequencing was carried out using PBMCs. The TCR sequence derives from a human donor in good health (CMV status not recorded). Some clones in this sample may be carry-over from other donors' samples. V and J are TRBV7-6 and TRBJ2-7; D not resolved. CDR3 bases: TGTGCCAGCAGCTTAGATCGACAATACTACGAGCAGTACTTC. Its protein is CASSLDRQYYEQYF.